This record covers a single T cell receptor (beta chain). Antigen specificity is unknown. The data stem from a study of T-cell memory formation after mild COVID-19. Overall study results and limits: Mainly in CM and EM were contracting CD4+ clones; CD8+ were in EMRA. Unconfirmed was the SARS-CoV-2 specificity of second-wave clones that peaked on day 37.

Via MiXCR, TCRdb re-called the 5' RACE reads, giving one row per CDR3 protein. The table lists some 310,000 distinct CDR3 sequences, 20% to 25% of them singletons. CDR1 and CDR2 (germline): SGHRS, YFSETQ. The CDR3 has 15 residues. With V trimmed by 4 bases and J by 0 bases, 7 bases remained unmatched. The sample taken for sequencing was PBMCs or a T cell subset sorted from them (not recorded which). This TCR was recovered from a young man who had mild COVID-19 (a few samples of this study predate the infection). Cell type and time point are not known. The genes are TRBV5-1 and TRBJ2-7; 7 positions match TRBD1. CDR3 amino acids: CASSRDSATSYEQYF. In DNA form, the CDR3 reads TGCGCCAGCAGCAGGGACAGCGCTACCTCCTACGAGCAGTACTTC.